The 11 T cell receptor beta chains presented below share a single source sample, sequenced in a study of T-cell memory formation after mild COVID-19 (dated by TCRdb to about 2021). The library came from 5' RACE. The instrument was an Illumina NovaSeq 6000. TCRdb reprocessing: public reads trimmed at Q25 with fastp, clones called with MiXCR, in-frame beta chains kept. Here each entry gathers all rows of one CDR3 protein and keeps the most common genes and DNA. The sample profile shows a few hundred thousand distinct CDR3 sequences; 15% to 20% of them were found once. Around a fifth of the sample belongs to the ten largest clones. The sample was PBMCs or a T cell subset sorted from them (not recorded which). The receptor source for this set is a man aged 18 to 30 who had mild COVID-19 (a few samples of this study predate the infection). The sample titles of this study are shuffled in the database, so cell type and time point are left out; the donor was told from shared clones.

A single count supports this clonotype. The rearrangement uses TRBV3-1 and TRBJ1-2; D is ambiguous. Germline-derived CDR1 and CDR2 are LGHDT and YNNKEL (reference sequence). The CDR3 runs to 15 residues. Deletions cut 1 base from V and 2 bases from J, with 11 bases between. CDR3 sequence reads: CASSQVGRPNYGYTF. As DNA, the CDR3 is TGTGCCAGCAGCCAAGTCGGCAGGCCGAACTATGGCTACACCTTC.

This clonotype was seen a handful of times. The chain has TRBV5-6 and TRBJ2-7, with D uncertain. The V gene's germline CDR1 is SGHDT and CDR2 YYEEEE. This CDR3 comprises 14 residues. Trimming removed 1 base at V and 1 base at J, with 9 bases between. The CDR3 protein is CASSLRLSSYEQYV. The CDR3 nucleotides read TGTGCCAGCAGCTTGAGACTGTCTTCCTACGAGCAGTACGTC.

This clonotype was seen a single time. The V call is TRBV12-3 or TRBV12-4, the J call TRBJ1-1; D gene uncertain. With 0 bases removed from V and 12 bases from J, the gap between germline ends came to 8 bases. The CDR3 spans 11 residues. The CDR3 DNA follows: TGTGCCAGCAGTTTAGCCCGGAGGACTTTCTTT. Translating gives CASSLARRTFF.

In its sample, this clonotype was seen many times. V is TRBV12-3 or TRBV12-4 and J is TRBJ2-3, with 7 bases that match TRBD1. V shed 3 bases and J 1 base; nucleotides not matched to a gene: 10. CDR3 length equals 17 residues. Here the CDR3 reads CASSFPGDSIGTDTQYF. The DNA of the CDR3 is TGTGCCAGCAGTTTCCCAGGGGACAGTATAGGCACAGATACGCAGTATTTT.

There are a few counts of this clonotype. This rearrangement joins TRBV12-3 or TRBV12-4 to TRBJ2-7; 12 nucleotides align to TRBD1. CDR3 length: 13 amino acids. With 5 bases clipped from V and 5 bases from J, the junction kept 1 base outside the gene matches. CDR3 protein: CASSRDRGHEQYF. The CDR3 DNA sequence: TGTGCCAGCAGTCGGGACAGGGGGCACGAGCAGTACTTC.

The sample holds a few counts of this clonotype. The CDR3 loop is CSARDSLTGWERNTEAFF. The CDR3, as DNA: TGCAGTGCTAGAGATTCTCTGACAGGGTGGGAAAGGAACACTGAAGCTTTCTTT. The rearrangement links TRBV20-1 to TRBJ1-1; 7 positions agree with TRBD1. This CDR3 contains 18 residues. With V trimmed by 0 bases and J by 1 base, 14 bases remained unmatched. CDR1 and CDR2 from the germline V gene are DFQATT and SNEGSKA (reference sequence).

This chain joins TRBV7-6 and TRBJ2-1; 8 bases match TRBD2. CDR3 length: 16 residues. J was trimmed by 6 bases and V by 0 bases; bases with no gene match: 7. Germline assignment: CDR1 SGHVS and CDR2 FNYEAQ. CDR3 protein: CASSLATAGASNEQFF. CDR3 nucleotide sequence: TGTGCCAGCAGCTTAGCTACAGCGGGGGCAAGCAATGAGCAGTTCTTC.

This chain uses TRBV7-8 with TRBJ2-1; no clear D. The CDR3 is 13 amino acids. The germline V gene encodes CDR1 SGHVS and CDR2 FQNEAQ. The V gene lost 2 bases and the J gene lost 5 bases, with 7 bases spanning the gap. CDR3 loop: CASSLRWDNEQFF. The CDR3 DNA reads as TGTGCCAGCAGCTTAAGGTGGGACAATGAGCAGTTCTTC. The variable domain in full, completed from reference TRBV7-8 and TRBJ2-1, reads GAGVSQSPRYKVAKRGQDVALRCDPISGHVSLFWYQQALGQGPEFLTYFQNEAQLDKSGLPSDRFFAERPEGSVSTLKIQRTQQEDSAVYLCASSLRWDNEQFFGPGTRLTVL.

The chain has TRBV3-1 and TRBJ2-1; D uncertain. Per the germline V gene, CDR1 is LGHDT and CDR2 is YNNKEL (reference sequence). The germline V and J ends were trimmed by 1 base and 6 bases, with 13 bases remaining between them. This CDR3 contains 15 residues. This CDR3 is CASSQVSVGFNEQFF. Here the CDR3 DNA reads TGTGCCAGCAGCCAAGTCTCCGTGGGCTTCAATGAGCAGTTCTTC.

The chain carries TRBV7-6 and TRBJ2-1; a possible D gene is TRBD1 (6 bases). Germline V gene sequence: CDR1 SGHVS, CDR2 FNYEAQ. This CDR3 contains 14 residues. V was trimmed by 1 base and J by 7 bases, leaving 11 bases between them. The CDR3 bases are TGTGCCAGCAGCTTAGAACAGGGTGGGAATGAGCAGTTCTTC. Amino acid sequence: CASSLEQGGNEQFF.

This clonotype was recorded at least ten times. The rearrangement links TRBV11-2 to TRBJ2-6; D gene unclear. CDR3 size: 14 residues. Per germline, CDR1 SGHAT and CDR2 FQNNGV. Trimming pared 4 bases from V and 0 bases from J, leaving 4 bases between. CDR3 region: CASSSGSGANVLTF. CDR3 in DNA: TGTGCCAGCAGCTCCGGCTCTGGGGCCAACGTCCTGACTTTC.